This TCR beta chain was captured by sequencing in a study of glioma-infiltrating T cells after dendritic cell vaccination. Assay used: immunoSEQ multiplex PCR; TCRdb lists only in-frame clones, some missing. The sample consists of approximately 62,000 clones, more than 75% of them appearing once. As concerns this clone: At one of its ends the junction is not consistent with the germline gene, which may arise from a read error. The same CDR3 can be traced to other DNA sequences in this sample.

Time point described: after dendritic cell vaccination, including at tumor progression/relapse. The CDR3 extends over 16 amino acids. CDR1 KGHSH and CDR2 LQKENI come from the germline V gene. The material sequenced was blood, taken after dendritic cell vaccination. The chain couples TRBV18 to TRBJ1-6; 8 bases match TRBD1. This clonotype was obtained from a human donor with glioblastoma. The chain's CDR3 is CASSLGQGARNSPLHF. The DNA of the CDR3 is TGTGCCAGCTCACTCGGACAGGGAGCCCGGAATTCCCCCCTCCACTTT.